The T cell receptor (beta chain) under discussion was sequenced for a study of human T cells and chemical hapten exposure. Overall study context: The scalp of each patient received a weekly diphenylcyclopropenone dose for the full roughly 22-week study. Whole-study results and caveats: After DPC sensitization, TCRs above 1 in 1000 frequency showed no change.

This sample's time point: patch test 1, 2 weeks after DPC sensitization. Regarding treatment: therapeutic diphenylcyclopropenone sensitization with weekly scalp DPC. Attachment of unique molecular identifiers to individual cDNA molecules was performed in the library. As processed by the authors: Sample-level TCR yields exhibited a median of around 93,000, with a range of roughly 20,000 to 750,000. TCRdb re-derived calls from the RACE reads in MiXCR, one entry per CDR3 protein. These V and J calls derive from TCRdb rather than the authors' analysis. The sample consists of approximately 400,000 distinct CDR3 sequences, around 4.8% of them appearing once. Many counts were recorded for this clonotype. Its antigen is undetermined. V was clipped by 8 bases and J by 4 bases, with 14 bases between them. This CDR3 is built from 13 residues. From germline, CDR1 is MNHNS and CDR2 SASEGT.

The V gene is TRBV6-1, the J gene TRBJ1-2; D not certain. This sample comprised whole blood, obtained in connection with sensitization to the hapten diphenylcyclopropenone (DPC). This sequence originates from a woman aged 45 to 65 with alopecia areata. Some clones in this sample may be carry-over from other donors' samples. CDR3 amino acids: CASGSLTLYGYTF. The CDR3 nucleotides are TGTGCCAGCGGTTCGCTCACCCTCTATGGCTACACCTTC.